The 17 T cell receptor beta chains given below trace back to one sample, sequenced in a study of beta chain features in type 1 diabetes (dated by TCRdb to about 2018). These TCRs are of unknown antigen specificity. Library prep was done by the immunoSEQ multiplex PCR assay. The entire amount of isolated RNA was reverse transcribed using the High Capacity cDNA Reverse Transcription Kit, so the sequenced TCRB transcripts were expressed ones. Sourced from immuneACCESS, this table was stored by TCRdb with only in-frame sequences that have V and J called. A share of the clones is absent; for the studies checked, an unresolved V gene accounts for under half, and the remainder has no known explanation. The sample yields about 160,000 clones; roughly 65% were counted once. The ten largest clonotypes hold approximately 0.089% of the sample. The paper's findings and limits, for the study overall: Type 1 diabetes patients showed a moderate but significant shortening of TCRB CDR3 length in all four CD4+ subsets.

Sequences were obtained from naive CD4+ T cells from blood. According to the study, the label for this sample's cell subset or site signals: true naive CD4+ T cells. The receptor set was obtained from a man aged 25-45 years with type 1 diabetes.

V is TRBV5-1 and J is TRBJ2-5; D is perhaps TRBD2 (6 bases). The CDR3 totals 16 residues. Deletions cut 4 bases from V and 1 base from J, with 17 bases between. Germline V gene lookup returns CDR1 SGHRS and CDR2 YFSETQ. The CDR3 loop is CASSRTAGTLQETQYF. DNA for the CDR3: TGCGCCAGCAGCAGGACCGCGGGGACCCTCCAAGAGACCCAGTACTTC.

V usage is TRBV2 and J usage is TRBJ2-5; TRBD2 is a possible D gene (6 bases). The CDR3 consists of 15 residues. Deletions cut 4 bases from V and 3 bases from J, with 15 bases between. Germline values: CDR1 SNHLY, CDR2 FYNNEI. The CDR3 nucleotides are TGTGCCAGCAGTGTGGAGGGACTGGACGAAGAGACCCAGTACTTC. Protein: CASSVEGLDEETQYF.

This chain uses TRBV30 with TRBJ2-7; tentative D call: TRBD1 (6 bases). This CDR3 is 14 amino acids long. Germline CDR1 and CDR2: GTSNPN and SVGIG (reference sequence). The V and J ends lost 2 bases and 1 base respectively, with 12 bases between them. The CDR3 sequence: CAWSSPRGSYEQYF. The CDR3 nucleotides are TGTGCCTGGAGTTCACCCAGGGGATCCTACGAGCAGTACTTC. The whole variable domain, remainder taken from reference TRBV30 and TRBJ2-7, is SQTIHQWPATLVQPVGSPLSLECTVEGTSNPNLYWYRQAAGRGLQLLFYSVGIGQISSEVPQNLSASRPQDRQFILSSKKLLLSDSGFYLCAWSSPRGSYEQYFGPGTRLTVT.

This chain connects TRBV7-9 to TRBJ2-1; D might be TRBD2 (5 bases). Germline values: CDR1 SEHNR, CDR2 FQNEAQ (reference sequence). Trimming removed 1 base from V and 4 bases from J, with 11 bases in between. CDR3 length: 15 residues. DNA of the CDR3: TGTGCCAGCAGCTTAGATTCGGGGTCTTACAATGAGCAGTTCTTC. Its translation is CASSLDSGSYNEQFF.

The chain uses TRBV11-2 and TRBJ2-1; no definite D call. Trimming took off 5 bases at V and 5 bases at J, with 7 bases between the two ends. Germline lookup yields CDR1 SGHAT and CDR2 FQNNGV. The CDR3 is 12 residues long. The CDR3 sequence is CASSTYNNEQFF. The CDR3 DNA follows: TGTGCCAGCAGCACATACAACAATGAGCAGTTCTTC. Full variable domain (missing parts from reference TRBV11-2 and TRBJ2-1): EAGVAQSPRYKIIEKRQSVAFWCNPISGHATLYWYQQILGQGPKLLIQFQNNGVVDDSQLPKDRFSAERLKGVDSTLKIQPAKLEDSAVYLCASSTYNNEQFFGPGTRLTVL.

As to this clone: Different DNA sequences within this sample yield the same CDR3. The J gene is TRBJ2-1, the V gene TRBV29-1, with a tentative D call TRBD2 (6 bases). Trimming cost V 3 bases and J 0 bases, with 6 bases left between them. The CDR3 has 13 residues. The germline V gene has CDR1 SQVTM and CDR2 ANQGSEA. In DNA, the CDR3 is TGCAGCGTTGAGCGGGGCTCCTACAATGAGCAGTTCTTC. It codes for CSVERGSYNEQFF.

This clone was observed a single time. V is TRBV5-4 and J is TRBJ1-4; the D gene is possibly TRBD1 (6 bases). Germline values: CDR1 SGHNT, CDR2 YYREEE (reference sequence). CDR3 length equals 15 residues. With 5 bases removed from V and 3 bases from J, the gap between germline ends came to 14 bases. The CDR3 reads CASSLADSANEKLFF. Written as DNA, the CDR3 is TGTGCCAGCAGTCTCGCGGACAGCGCTAATGAAAAACTGTTTTTT.

The V gene is TRBV20-1, the J gene TRBJ2-5; no definite D call. Trimming removed 5 bases from V and 1 base from J, with 5 bases in between. CDR1 DFQATT and CDR2 SNEGSKA come from the germline V gene (reference sequence). The length of the CDR3 is 11 residues. CDR3 in amino acids: CSAGSQETQYF. CDR3 DNA sequence: TGCAGTGCTGGATCCCAAGAGACCCAGTACTTC.

V gene TRBV9 combines with J gene TRBJ2-6, with D perhaps matching TRBD1 (6 bases). This CDR3 comprises 18 residues. The ends were cut back, 3 bases at V and 0 bases at J, with 16 bases in the middle. Germline CDR1 and CDR2: SGDLS and YYNGEE. The CDR3 sequence is CASSAWDIGSSGANVLTF. CDR3 sequence (DNA): TGTGCCAGCAGCGCATGGGACATCGGCAGCTCTGGGGCCAACGTCCTGACTTTC.

The rearrangement joins TRBV14 to TRBJ2-7; the D gene is possibly TRBD1 (6 bases). The V end lost 2 bases, the J end lost 6 bases, and 14 bases lay between the germline ends. This CDR3 has 14 amino acids. The germline V gene has CDR1 SGHDN and CDR2 FVKESK. Written as DNA, the CDR3 is TGTGCCAGCAGCCAACACCAGGGGCTGGGCGAGCAGTACTTC. This gives the protein CASSQHQGLGEQYF. The full variable domain, with the rest looked up from reference TRBV14 and TRBJ2-7, is EAGVTQFPSHSVIEKGQTVTLRCDPISGHDNLYWYRRVMGKEIKFLLHFVKESKQDESGMPNNRFLAERTGGTYSTLKVQPAELEDSGVYFCASSQHQGLGEQYFGPGTRLTVT.

The V call is TRBV4-3, the J call TRBJ2-1; D might be TRBD1 or TRBD2, each matching 5 bases. Trimming took 8 bases from V and 4 from J, leaving 21 bases between them. This CDR3 contains 16 residues. Germline loops: CDR1 LGHNA, CDR2 YSLEER. This chain's CDR3 is CASSPQVGGNYNEQFF. The CDR3 DNA reads as TGCGCCAGCTCTCCCCAAGTTGGGGGTAATTACAATGAGCAGTTCTTC.

V and J are TRBV4-1 and TRBJ2-1, with 13 bases that match TRBD2. CDR1 and CDR2 from the germline V gene are MGHRA and YSYEKL. The CDR3 runs to 16 residues. The trim removed 5 bases at V and 7 bases at J, leaving 8 bases unmatched. CDR3 sequence (DNA): TGCGCCAGCAGCGCCGAAGGGGGACTAGCGGGGAATGAGCAGTTCTTC. Amino acids: CASSAEGGLAGNEQFF.

This clone was found a few times. The chain joins TRBV14 to TRBJ2-3, with a weak D call TRBD2 (5 bases). CDR1 SGHDN and CDR2 FVKESK come from the germline V gene. With 8 bases removed from V and 3 bases from J, the gap between germline ends came to 15 bases. The CDR3 totals 14 residues. CDR3 DNA: TGTGCCAGCCGGGGAATAAGGTTTACAGATACGCAGTATTTT. Protein: CASRGIRFTDTQYF. Supplemented by reference TRBV14 and TRBJ2-3, the full variable domain reads EAGVTQFPSHSVIEKGQTVTLRCDPISGHDNLYWYRRVMGKEIKFLLHFVKESKQDESGMPNNRFLAERTGGTYSTLKVQPAELEDSGVYFCASRGIRFTDTQYFGPGTRLTVL.

This chain uses TRBV7-2 with TRBJ2-7, with D unclear. This CDR3 has 11 residues. Per the germline V gene, CDR1 is SGHTA and CDR2 is FQGNSA. Trimming took off 0 bases at V and 7 bases at J, with 4 bases between the two ends. CDR3 sequence (DNA): TGTGCCAGCAGCTTAGCGAATGAGCAGTACTTC. It yields the protein CASSLANEQYF.

This clone turned up a few times. This rearrangement joins TRBV29-1 to TRBJ2-5; 10 nucleotides line up with TRBD1. CDR1 and CDR2 from the germline V gene are SQVTM and ANQGSEA. The ends lost 0 bases at V and 7 bases at J; junction bases unmatched: 8. This CDR3 comprises 15 residues. The CDR3 nucleotides are TGCAGCGTTGAAGAGACGGGACAGGGGACGGGGACCCAGTACTTC. It translates to CSVEETGQGTGTQYF.

The chain recombines TRBV10-3 with TRBJ2-1, with a possible D match to TRBD1 (6 bases). This CDR3 has 15 residues. Germline assignment: CDR1 ENHRY and CDR2 SYGVKD. CDR3: CAQHLRAGEYNEQFF. CDR3 DNA: TGTGCTCAACACCTTCGGGCAGGGGAGTACAATGAGCAGTTCTTC.

The J gene is TRBJ2-5, the V gene TRBV11-2; no clear D. V shed 3 bases and J shed 1 base, with 6 bases lying between them. The CDR3 has 13 amino acids. The germline gives CDR1 SGHAT, CDR2 FQNNGV. The chain's CDR3 is CASSFALQETQYF. In nucleotides, the CDR3 is TGTGCCAGCAGCTTCGCCCTCCAAGAGACCCAGTACTTC.